This TCR beta chain was captured in a study of OX40 agonist ivuxolimab in advanced cancers. In the study overall: Partial responses, seen in three patients, involved one hepatocellular carcinoma and two cutaneous melanomas.

The assay was immunoSEQ multiplex PCR, and TCRdb's table has in-frame clones only and misses some. The repertoire holds tens of thousands of clones, around 90% seen once, with 0.5% to 0.55% in the top ten. V lost 1 base and J lost 3, with 5 bases in between. This CDR3 has 13 amino acids. Germline V gives CDR1 SGHNT, CDR2 YENEEA. Findings and limits, study-wide: Partial responders dosed at 0.1-3.0 mg/kg displayed clonal expansion ranking among the lowest.

As for this clone: Its antigen is still unknown.

The TCR sequence derives from an adult with an advanced solid tumor such as melanoma, head and neck, liver or kidney cancer. The sample was CD4+ or CD8+ T cells sorted from blood, taken in a trial of the OX40 agonist ivuxolimab. V is TRBV11-3 and J is TRBJ2-3; D uncertain. CDR3 in amino acids: CASSLGGTDTQYF. CDR3 nucleotide sequence: TGTGCCAGCAGCTTAGGGGGAACAGATACGCAGTATTTT.